These 27 T cell receptor beta chains came from one sample sequenced in a study of T cell responses to AZD1222 COVID-19 vaccine. Measured with immunoSEQ multiplex PCR; TCRdb has only the in-frame clones, and not every one. The table lists about 88,000 clones, about 89% of them singletons. Sequences were derived from peripheral blood, sampled on day 0 of AZD1222 vaccination. These receptors originate from an adult in good health.

The sample holds one count of this clone. The chain uses TRBV9 and TRBJ1-6; D gene ambiguous. The CDR3 has 14 residues. V was clipped by 3 bases and J by 7 bases, with 11 bases between them. The V gene's germline CDR1 is SGDLS and CDR2 YYNGEE. The chain's CDR3 is CASSASGRNSPLHF. The CDR3 DNA sequence: TGTGCCAGCAGCGCCTCGGGGAGGAATTCACCCCTCCACTTT.

The chain has TRBV2 and TRBJ1-2; D unresolved. The CDR3 sequence is 12 residues long. Germline CDR1 reads SNHLY; CDR2 reads FYNNEI. V was pared by 1 base and J by 8 bases, with 8 bases between. This CDR3 is CASSEGRRGYTF. The CDR3 nucleotides read TGTGCCAGCAGTGAAGGGCGAAGGGGCTACACCTTC.

The chain couples TRBV7-9 to TRBJ1-2, with 7 bases lining up with TRBD1. Unmatched junction bases numbered 6, after V lost 4 bases and J lost 1 base. From germline, CDR1 is SEHNR and CDR2 FQNEAQ (reference sequence). The length of the CDR3 is 15 residues. The CDR3 coding sequence is TGTGCCAGCAGCTCCGGGACAGAATTTAACTATGGCTACACCTTC. Protein: CASSSGTEFNYGYTF.

The V gene is TRBV6-6, the J gene TRBJ2-7; 12 nucleotides agree with TRBD1. Germline V gives CDR1 MNHNY, CDR2 SVGAGI (reference sequence). CDR3 length: 14 residues. After removal of 4 bases from V and 7 bases from J, the junction contained 5 bases not matched to a gene. CDR3 nucleotide sequence: TGTGCCAGCAGTTTCGGGACAGGGGGCCGGGAGCAGTACTTC. This translates into CASSFGTGGREQYF.

The gene calls are TRBV20-1 and TRBJ2-4; D may be TRBD1 or TRBD2 (5 bases each). The CDR3 spans 11 residues. Germline V CDR1 and CDR2: DFQATT, SNEGSKA (reference sequence). CDR3 DNA sequence: TGCAGAGGGGACGTCAAAAACATTCAGTACTTC. It specifies CRGDVKNIQYF.

The chain links TRBV27 to TRBJ1-2; no clear D. V gave up 5 bases and J gave up 3 bases, with 10 bases separating them. CDR1 and CDR2 from the germline V gene are MNHEY and SMNVEV (reference sequence). The CDR3 covers 13 residues. CDR3 coding DNA: TGTGCCAGCAGTCTTACCAGACACTATGGCTACACCTTC. This codes for CASSLTRHYGYTF.

The chain links TRBV5-1 to TRBJ1-5; TRBD1 matches at 7 bases. V gave up 5 bases and J gave up 7 bases; unmatched junction bases: 9. This CDR3 comprises 14 residues. The germline V gene has CDR1 SGHRS and CDR2 YFSETQ. Written as DNA, the CDR3 is TGCGCCAGCAGAGACGACAGGGCGGACCAGCCCCAGCATTTT. Amino acid sequence: CASRDDRADQPQHF. Combining the CDR3 with reference TRBV5-1 and TRBJ1-5 gives the whole variable domain KAGVTQTPRYLIKTRGQQVTLSCSPISGHRSVSWYQQTPGQGLQFLFEYFSETQRNKGNFPGRFSGRQFSNSRSEMNVSTLELGDSALYLCASRDDRADQPQHFGDGTRLSIL.

The rearrangement links TRBV19 to TRBJ2-1; D not resolved. This CDR3 has 13 amino acids. Germline lookup yields CDR1 LNHDA and CDR2 SQIVND (reference sequence). The germline V and J ends were trimmed by 0 bases and 7 bases, with 7 bases remaining between them. Here the CDR3 reads CASSIDLENEQFF. The DNA for the CDR3 is TGTGCCAGTAGTATAGACCTAGAGAATGAGCAGTTCTTC.

This chain joins TRBV6-4 and TRBJ2-1; the match to TRBD1 covers 9 bases. Trimming at V came to 6 bases and at J to 6 bases, leaving 6 bases not matched to a gene. Germline V gene sequence: CDR1 MRHNA, CDR2 SNTAGT. The CDR3 has 14 residues. CDR3 sequence reads: CASSPGTGSNEQFF. Written as DNA, the CDR3 is TGTGCCAGCAGCCCCGGGACAGGGAGCAATGAGCAGTTCTTC.

This sequence joins TRBV7-2 and TRBJ1-2, with D maybe TRBD1 (6 bases). The CDR3 has 15 amino acids. In germline, CDR1 is SGHTA, CDR2 FQGNSA. Trimming pared 2 bases from V and 8 bases from J, leaving 18 bases between. CDR3 nucleotide sequence: TGTGCCAGCAGCTTACCGCTAGGGGGTAAAGGGGGCTACACCTTC. Translation: CASSLPLGGKGGYTF.

The chain links TRBV15 to TRBJ1-2; TRBD1 might be the D (6 bases). The CDR3 has 13 residues. Per germline, CDR1 LNHNV and CDR2 YYDKDF (reference sequence). Trimming pared 1 base from V and 6 bases from J, leaving 9 bases between. The CDR3: CATSRGAGDGYTF. The CDR3 DNA is TGTGCCACCAGCAGAGGCGCAGGGGATGGCTACACCTTC.

The chain combines TRBV14 with TRBJ2-7; D is possibly TRBD2 (5 bases). The germline V gene has CDR1 SGHDN and CDR2 FVKESK. The CDR3 extends over 13 amino acids. The germline V and J ends were trimmed by 6 bases and 1 base, with 10 bases remaining between them. In DNA form, the CDR3 reads TGTGCCAGCAGGTCCGGGAAGTCCTACGAGCAGTACTTC. This gives the protein CASRSGKSYEQYF.

V is TRBV5-1 and J is TRBJ2-2, with a weak D call TRBD1 (5 bases). The CDR3 is 16 amino acids. V was pared by 0 bases and J by 2 bases, with 11 bases between. The germline V gene has CDR1 SGHRS and CDR2 YFSETQ. The CDR3 region has the DNA TGCGCCAGCAGCTTGGACCCGCAGGGAAACACCGGGGAGCTGTTTTTT. Encoded protein: CASSLDPQGNTGELFF.

The chain is built from TRBV19 and TRBJ1-6; no reliable D call. V lost 2 bases, J lost 10 bases, and 18 bases lay in between. The CDR3 spans 16 residues. Germline V gene lookup returns CDR1 LNHDA and CDR2 SQIVND (reference sequence). The CDR3 is CASSIYPLRGDSPLHF. The CDR3 DNA sequence: TGTGCCAGTAGTATATATCCGTTGAGAGGAGACTCACCCCTCCACTTT.

The rearrangement uses TRBV20-1 and TRBJ1-4; D not resolved. V lost 0 bases and J lost 12, with 8 bases in between. Germline-derived CDR1 and CDR2 are DFQATT and SNEGSKA (reference sequence). The CDR3 runs to 11 residues. CDR3 in DNA: TGCAGTGCTAGAGATAGGATGGAACTGTTTTTT. It codes for CSARDRMELFF.

The chain links TRBV7-8 to TRBJ2-7; D possibly corresponds to TRBD1 (5 bases). The CDR3 contains 13 residues. Germline lookup yields CDR1 SGHVS and CDR2 FQNEAQ. V gave up 3 bases and J gave up 5 bases, with 11 bases separating them. In DNA, the CDR3 is TGTGCCAGCAGCTTTCAGGGTGTAAACGAGCAGTACTTC. Amino acid sequence: CASSFQGVNEQYF. Supplemented by reference TRBV7-8 and TRBJ2-7, the full variable domain reads GAGVSQSPRYKVAKRGQDVALRCDPISGHVSLFWYQQALGQGPEFLTYFQNEAQLDKSGLPSDRFFAERPEGSVSTLKIQRTQQEDSAVYLCASSFQGVNEQYFGPGTRLTVT.

This clone has a handful of counts. This rearrangement joins TRBV5-1 to TRBJ2-2; 8 bases fit TRBD2. With 7 bases clipped from V and 0 bases from J, the junction kept 14 bases outside the gene matches. The V gene's germline CDR1 is SGHRS and CDR2 YFSETQ. This CDR3 region has 18 residues. The CDR3 nucleotides read TGCGCCAGCCGGCCACTGACGGGGGGGCCGACGAACACCGGGGAGCTGTTTTTT. The encoded protein is CASRPLTGGPTNTGELFF.

The chain has TRBV4-3 and TRBJ2-7, with 9 bases lining up with TRBD1. The ends lost 4 bases at V and 3 bases at J; junction bases unmatched: 7. This CDR3 has 15 residues. CDR1 is LGHNA, CDR2 YSLEER, per germline. Here the CDR3 reads CASSPDGTGSYEQYF. CDR3 nucleotide sequence: TGCGCCAGCAGCCCAGACGGGACAGGGAGCTACGAGCAGTACTTC.

The chain uses TRBV7-9 and TRBJ1-2; D might be TRBD1 (6 bases). The germline V gene has CDR1 SEHNR and CDR2 FQNEAQ (reference sequence). V was trimmed by 5 bases and J by 5 bases, leaving 12 bases between them. The CDR3 is 13 residues long. CDR3 nucleotides: TGTGCCAGCAGCACCGACAGGATATATGGCTACACCTTC. As protein: CASSTDRIYGYTF.

The gene calls are TRBV3-1 (or the pseudogene TRBV3-2) and TRBJ2-7, with TRBD2 matching 7 bases. This CDR3 is 16 amino acids long. Germline CDR1 LGHDT, CDR2 YNNKEL (reference sequence). The trim removed 4 bases at V and 4 bases at J, leaving 13 bases unmatched. Here the CDR3 reads CASSRRGGVDSYEQYF. CDR3 bases: TGTGCCAGCAGCCGCCGGGGAGGGGTCGATTCGTACGAGCAGTACTTC.

The chain has TRBV7-2 and TRBJ1-3, with 9 bases aligning to TRBD1. Germline CDR1 is SGHTA and CDR2 is FQGNSA. Trimming at V came to 5 bases and at J to 4 bases, leaving 6 bases not matched to a gene. The CDR3 has 15 residues. CDR3 loop: CASSGTGGLGNTIYF. As DNA, the CDR3 is TGTGCCAGCAGCGGTACAGGGGGCCTCGGAAACACCATATATTTT.

The J gene is TRBJ1-1, the V gene TRBV15; the match to TRBD1 covers 10 bases. Germline CDR1 is LNHNV and CDR2 is YYDKDF (reference sequence). The J segment lost 3 bases and the V segment lost 1 base, leaving 2 bases of the junction unmatched. CDR3 length: 15 amino acids. The CDR3 sequence: CATSRAGTGDTEAFF. Written as DNA, the CDR3 is TGTGCCACCAGCAGAGCCGGGACAGGGGACACTGAAGCTTTCTTT. Based on the CDR3 plus reference TRBV15 and TRBJ1-1, the full variable domain is DAMVIQNPRYQVTQFGKPVTLSCSQTLNHNVMYWYQQKSSQAPKLLFHYYDKDFNNEADTPDNFQSRRPNTSFCFLDIRSPGLGDTAMYLCATSRAGTGDTEAFFGQGTRLTVV.

The gene calls are TRBV7-9 and TRBJ2-3; D not resolved. Germline CDR1 reads SEHNR; CDR2 reads FQNEAQ (reference sequence). This CDR3 spans 17 amino acids. V was cut by 1 base and J by 1 base, with 15 bases left in between. CDR3 DNA: TGTGCCAGCAGCTTAGTATTCCTAACCTCCGGCACAGATACGCAGTATTTT. It is translated as CASSLVFLTSGTDTQYF.

This chain links TRBV19 with TRBJ2-7; D is uncertain. The germline CDR1 and CDR2 sequences are LNHDA and SQIVND (reference sequence). V was trimmed by 8 bases and J by 2 bases, leaving 7 bases between them. The CDR3 spans 11 residues. CDR3: CASATAYEQYF. CDR3 nucleotide sequence: TGTGCCAGTGCGACGGCCTACGAGCAGTACTTC.

This chain links TRBV5-4 with TRBJ1-6; no clear D gene. V dropped 2 bases and J dropped 7 bases, with 10 bases sitting between them. Per germline, CDR1 SGHNT and CDR2 YYREEE (reference sequence). The CDR3 sequence is 14 residues long. The CDR3 sequence is CASSFNGENSPLHF. Here the CDR3 DNA reads TGTGCCAGCAGCTTTAATGGCGAAAATTCACCCCTCCACTTT. Full variable domain (outside the CDR3, taken from reference TRBV5-4 and TRBJ1-6): ETGVTQSPTHLIKTRGQQVTLRCSSQSGHNTVSWYQQALGQGPQFIFQYYREEENGRGNFPPRFSGLQFPNYSSELNVNALELDDSALYLCASSFNGENSPLHFGNGTRLTVT.

This clone showed up just once. This chain uses TRBV5-1 with TRBJ1-1; D possibly corresponds to TRBD1 (5 bases). CDR1 and CDR2 from the germline V gene are SGHRS and YFSETQ. Trimming removed 1 base from V and 4 bases from J, with 14 bases in between. The CDR3 contains 15 residues. The CDR3 DNA reads as TGCGCCAGCAGCTTGTCTACCGGGGGACGCACTGAAGCTTTCTTT. Translated: CASSLSTGGRTEAFF.

This rearrangement joins TRBV7-2 to TRBJ1-2; tentative D call: TRBD1 (6 bases). Per germline, CDR1 SGHTA and CDR2 FQGNSA. This CDR3 contains 14 residues. V was pared by 2 bases and J by 8 bases, with 15 bases between. CDR3 sequence (DNA): TGTGCCAGCAGCTTACCCGGGGGCTGGGGAGGCTACACCTTC. Its translation is CASSLPGGWGGYTF.